These 13 T cell receptor beta chains share one sample of origin, sequenced in a study of blood T cell repertoires in COVID-19. Data came from immunoSEQ multiplex PCR; TCRdb stores just in-frame clones and leaves some out. The top ten hold under 13% of the sample, which has about 150,000 clones, approximately 83% seen once. The material sequenced was peripheral blood. All receptors derive from a man in his 70s with active or convalescent COVID-19.

This clone showed up just a few times. The chain has TRBV6-5 and TRBJ1-5; 9 positions match TRBD1. Germline V gives CDR1 MNHEY, CDR2 SVGAGI. J lost 4 bases, V lost 6 bases, and 7 bases had no gene match. CDR3 length: 15 amino acids. Here the CDR3 reads CASRKTGTGNQPQHF. In DNA, the CDR3 is TGTGCCAGCAGGAAAACCGGGACAGGGAATCAGCCCCAGCATTTT.

The chain is built from TRBV4-1 and TRBJ1-1; 9 positions agree with TRBD1. Trimming at V came to 0 bases and at J to 5 bases, leaving 13 bases not matched to a gene. This CDR3 comprises 18 residues. Looked up from germline, CDR1 is MGHRA and CDR2 is YSYEKL. This chain's CDR3 is CASSQEAGTGTEWTEAFF. In DNA form, the CDR3 reads TGCGCCAGCAGCCAAGAAGCCGGGACAGGGACAGAATGGACTGAAGCTTTCTTT.

The chain couples TRBV3-1 (or the pseudogene TRBV3-2) to TRBJ2-7; D might be TRBD1 (6 bases). Germline-derived CDR1 and CDR2 are LGHDT and YNNKEL (reference sequence). The CDR3 covers 17 residues. V was clipped by 1 base and J by 0 bases, with 16 bases between them. CDR3 coding DNA: TGTGCCAGCAGCCAAGGGCCCGGGACAAGTAGCTCCTACGAGCAGTACTTC. This gives the protein CASSQGPGTSSSYEQYF.

The J gene is TRBJ2-4, the V gene TRBV4-3, with TRBD2 identical over 7 bases. V lost 2 bases, J lost 1 base, and 8 bases stayed unmatched. This CDR3 has 17 residues. Per the germline V gene, CDR1 is LGHNA and CDR2 is YSLEER. Written as DNA, the CDR3 is TGCGCCAGCAGCCAACGGGTCGGGGGGACGGCCAAAAACATTCAGTACTTC. Translating it yields CASSQRVGGTAKNIQYF.

The gene calls are TRBV10-3 and TRBJ2-7; D possibly corresponds to TRBD2 (6 bases). In germline, CDR1 is ENHRY, CDR2 SYGVKD. CDR3 size: 15 residues. V was clipped by 2 bases and J by 4 bases, with 15 bases between them. CDR3 protein: CAISEASGSLYEQYF. The CDR3 region has the DNA TGTGCCATCAGTGAGGCCAGCGGGTCTCTGTACGAGCAGTACTTC.

The gene calls are TRBV5-6 and TRBJ2-7; tentative D call: TRBD2 (5 bases). Germline V gene lookup returns CDR1 SGHDT and CDR2 YYEEEE. The CDR3 length is 9 residues. The CDR3 protein is CAPEDEQYF. The DNA for the CDR3 is TGTGCGCCGGAGGATGAGCAGTACTTC.

The rearrangement links TRBV6-4 to TRBJ1-5; possible D gene TRBD1, 5 bases. From germline, CDR1 is MRHNA and CDR2 SNTAGT. V lost 0 bases to trimming and J lost 7 bases, with 13 bases between them. This CDR3 spans 15 amino acids. The CDR3 DNA is TGTGCCAGCAGTGACTCAGCCAGGGCTGGGCAGCCCCAGCATTTT. Its protein product is CASSDSARAGQPQHF.

This clone appeared once. The chain carries TRBV7-2 and TRBJ1-5; possibly TRBD1 for D (6 bases). Germline CDR1 is SGHTA and CDR2 is FQGNSA. Trimming stripped 1 base from V and 5 bases from J, with 12 bases between. The CDR3 loop spans 15 amino acids. The CDR3: CASSLVLTGDQPQHF. As DNA, the CDR3 is TGTGCCAGCAGCTTAGTGTTGACAGGAGATCAGCCCCAGCATTTT.

The gene calls are TRBV18 and TRBJ2-1, with D maybe TRBD1 (5 bases). This CDR3 region has 14 residues. The V end was cut by 4 bases, the J end by 6 bases, with 13 bases between. CDR1 and CDR2 (germline): KGHSH, LQKENI. DNA for the CDR3: TGTGCCAGCTCACTCCCCCGCAGGGTCAATGAGCAGTTCTTC. Translating gives CASSLPRRVNEQFF.

V is TRBV28 and J is TRBJ1-6, with 9 bases aligning to TRBD1. This CDR3 has 18 residues. J gave up 9 bases and V 4 bases, and 16 bases lay outside the gene matches. Germline V CDR1 and CDR2: MDHEN, SYDVKM. DNA of the CDR3: TGTGCCAGCAGTTCACCAGGACAGGGGACGGGACCCTTTTCACCCCTCCACTTT. This codes for CASSSPGQGTGPFSPLHF.

This chain joins TRBV30 and TRBJ1-6; unclear D gene. V was shortened by 2 bases and J by 0 bases, with 8 bases between the two germline ends. The CDR3 loop spans 15 amino acids. Germline CDR1 and CDR2: GTSNPN and SVGIG (reference sequence). The CDR3 spells CAWSPLSSYNSPLHF. CDR3 DNA: TGTGCCTGGAGTCCATTGAGCTCCTATAATTCACCCCTCCACTTT.

This clone was seen ten or more times. The chain uses TRBV7-6 and TRBJ2-1; 7 bases line up with TRBD2. The V and J ends lost 2 bases and 8 bases, in that order; junction bases with no gene match: 12. This CDR3 contains 16 residues. In germline, CDR1 is SGHVS, CDR2 FNYEAQ. Here the CDR3 DNA reads TGTGCCAGCAGCTTACTTGGGGACTACCTAGGGGATGAGCAGTTCTTC. Translated, it gives CASSLLGDYLGDEQFF.

The chain joins TRBV6-1 to TRBJ1-6; 10 bases fit TRBD1. Per the germline V gene, CDR1 is MNHNS and CDR2 is SASEGT. The ends lost 2 bases at V and 7 bases at J; junction bases unmatched: 11. The length of the CDR3 is 18 residues. CDR3 residues: CASSEPPGQGSRNSPLHF. The CDR3 DNA sequence: TGTGCCAGCAGTGAACCTCCGGGACAGGGGAGTCGGAATTCACCCCTCCACTTT.